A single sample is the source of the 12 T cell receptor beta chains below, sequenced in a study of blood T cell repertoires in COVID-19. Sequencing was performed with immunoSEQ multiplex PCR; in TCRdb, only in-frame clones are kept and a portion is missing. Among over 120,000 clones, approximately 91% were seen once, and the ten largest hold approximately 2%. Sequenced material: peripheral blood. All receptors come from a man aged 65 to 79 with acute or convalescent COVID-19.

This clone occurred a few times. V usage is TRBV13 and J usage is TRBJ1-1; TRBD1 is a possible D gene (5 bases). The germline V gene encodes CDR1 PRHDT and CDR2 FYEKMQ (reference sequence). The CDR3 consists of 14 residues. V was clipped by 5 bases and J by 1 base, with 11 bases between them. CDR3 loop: CASSRAGGNTEAFF. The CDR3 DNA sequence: TGTGCCAGCAGCCGGGCGGGGGGGAACACTGAAGCTTTCTTT.

The CDR3 DNA is TGTGCCAGCAGCCCCAGGCGGCAGGGGTCTGGCTACACCTTC. The encoded protein is CASSPRRQGSGYTF. The J gene is TRBJ1-2, the V gene TRBV11-1; maybe TRBD1 (6 bases). The CDR3 length is 14 residues. The V end lost 5 bases, the J end lost 7 bases, and 17 bases lay between the germline ends. Germline V CDR1 and CDR2: SGHAT, FQDESV (reference sequence).

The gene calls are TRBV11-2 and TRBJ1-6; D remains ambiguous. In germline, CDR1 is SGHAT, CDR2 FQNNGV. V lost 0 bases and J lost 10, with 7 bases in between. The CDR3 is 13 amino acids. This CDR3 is CASSLESRSPLHF. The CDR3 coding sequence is TGTGCCAGCAGCTTAGAATCGAGATCACCCCTCCACTTT.

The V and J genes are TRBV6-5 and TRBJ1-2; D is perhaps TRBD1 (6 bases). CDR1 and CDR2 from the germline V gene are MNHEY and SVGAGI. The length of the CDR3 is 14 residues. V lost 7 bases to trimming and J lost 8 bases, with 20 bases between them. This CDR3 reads CASTTQGLLSGYTF. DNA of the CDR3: TGTGCCAGCACGACACAGGGCTTATTGTCCGGCTACACCTTC.

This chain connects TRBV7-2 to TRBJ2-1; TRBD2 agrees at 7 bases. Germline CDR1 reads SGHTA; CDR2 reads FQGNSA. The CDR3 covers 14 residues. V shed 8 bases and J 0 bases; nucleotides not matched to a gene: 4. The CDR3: CASFLAVSYNEQFF. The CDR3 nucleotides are TGTGCCAGCTTTCTAGCGGTCTCCTACAATGAGCAGTTCTTC.

The CDR3 nucleotides read TGCATCTCCGAGGGTTGGGAGAATGGCTACACCTTC. It specifies CISEGWENGYTF. The V call is TRBV29-1, the J call TRBJ1-2; D is unresolved. CDR3 length equals 12 residues. In germline, CDR1 is SQVTM, CDR2 ANQGSEA.

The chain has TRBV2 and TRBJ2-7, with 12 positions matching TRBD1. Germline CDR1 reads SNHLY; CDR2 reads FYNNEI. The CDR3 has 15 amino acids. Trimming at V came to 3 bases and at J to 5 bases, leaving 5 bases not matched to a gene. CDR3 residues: CASSEGTGGRDEQYF. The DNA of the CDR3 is TGTGCCAGCAGTGAGGGGACAGGGGGCAGGGACGAGCAGTACTTC.

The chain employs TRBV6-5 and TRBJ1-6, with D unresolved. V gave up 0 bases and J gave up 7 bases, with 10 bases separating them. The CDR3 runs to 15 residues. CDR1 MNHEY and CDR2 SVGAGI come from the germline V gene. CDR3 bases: TGTGCCAGCAGTTACTCGGAGGGTTTGAATTCACCCCTCCACTTT. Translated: CASSYSEGLNSPLHF.

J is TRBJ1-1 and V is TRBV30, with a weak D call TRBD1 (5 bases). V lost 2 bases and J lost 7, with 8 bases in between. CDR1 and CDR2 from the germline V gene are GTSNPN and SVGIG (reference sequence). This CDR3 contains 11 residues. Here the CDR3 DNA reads TGTGCCTGGAGTCCGGGGGTTGAAGCTTTCTTT. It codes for CAWSPGVEAFF.

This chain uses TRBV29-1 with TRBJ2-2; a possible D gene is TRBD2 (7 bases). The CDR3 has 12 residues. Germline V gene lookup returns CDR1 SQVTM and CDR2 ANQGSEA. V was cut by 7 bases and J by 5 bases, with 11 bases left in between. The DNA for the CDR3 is TGCAGCGGGAGGGGGGGGACCGGGGAGCTGTTTTTT. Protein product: CSGRGGTGELFF.

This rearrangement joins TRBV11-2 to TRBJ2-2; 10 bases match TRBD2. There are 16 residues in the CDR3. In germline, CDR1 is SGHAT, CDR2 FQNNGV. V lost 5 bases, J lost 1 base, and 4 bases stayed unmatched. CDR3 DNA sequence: TGTGCCAGCAGCCTAACTAGCGGGGAGAACACCGGGGAGCTGTTTTTT. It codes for CASSLTSGENTGELFF.

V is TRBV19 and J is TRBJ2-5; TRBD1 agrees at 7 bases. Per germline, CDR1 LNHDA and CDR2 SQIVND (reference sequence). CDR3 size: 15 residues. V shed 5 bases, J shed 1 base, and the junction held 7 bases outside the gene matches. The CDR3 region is CASSGSGTVQETQYF. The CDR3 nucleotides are TGTGCCAGTAGTGGTTCGGGGACAGTCCAAGAGACCCAGTACTTC. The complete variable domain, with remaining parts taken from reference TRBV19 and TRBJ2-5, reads DGGITQSPKYLFRKEGQNVTLSCEQNLNHDAMYWYRQDPGQGLRLIYYSQIVNDFQKGDIAEGYSVSREKKESFPLTVTSAQKNPTAFYLCASSGSGTVQETQYFGPGTRLLVL.